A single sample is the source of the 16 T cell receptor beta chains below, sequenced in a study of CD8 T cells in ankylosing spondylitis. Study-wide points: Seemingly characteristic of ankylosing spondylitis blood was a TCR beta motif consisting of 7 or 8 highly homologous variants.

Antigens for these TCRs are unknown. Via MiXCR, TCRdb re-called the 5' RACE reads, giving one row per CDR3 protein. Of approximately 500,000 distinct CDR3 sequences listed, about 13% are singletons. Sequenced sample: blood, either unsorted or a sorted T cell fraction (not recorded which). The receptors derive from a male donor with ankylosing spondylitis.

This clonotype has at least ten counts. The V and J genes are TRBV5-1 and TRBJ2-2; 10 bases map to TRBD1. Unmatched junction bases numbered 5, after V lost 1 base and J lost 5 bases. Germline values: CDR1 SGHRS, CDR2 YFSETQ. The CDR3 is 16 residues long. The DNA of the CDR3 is TGCGCCAGCAGCTTGTCGACAGGGGGCTTTACCGGGGAGCTGTTTTTT. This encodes CASSLSTGGFTGELFF.

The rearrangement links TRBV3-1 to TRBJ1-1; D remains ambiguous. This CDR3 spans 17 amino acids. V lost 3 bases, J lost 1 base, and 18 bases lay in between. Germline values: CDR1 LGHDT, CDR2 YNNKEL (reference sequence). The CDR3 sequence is CASSQGRNKGRNTEAFF. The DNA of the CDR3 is TGTGCCAGCAGCCAGGGGAGGAACAAAGGACGGAACACTGAAGCTTTCTTT.

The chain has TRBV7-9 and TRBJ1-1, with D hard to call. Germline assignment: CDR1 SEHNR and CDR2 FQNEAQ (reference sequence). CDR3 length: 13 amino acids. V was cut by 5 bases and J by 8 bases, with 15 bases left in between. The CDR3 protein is CASSHPGRPEAFF. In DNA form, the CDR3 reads TGTGCCAGCAGCCATCCCGGAAGGCCCGAAGCTTTCTTT.

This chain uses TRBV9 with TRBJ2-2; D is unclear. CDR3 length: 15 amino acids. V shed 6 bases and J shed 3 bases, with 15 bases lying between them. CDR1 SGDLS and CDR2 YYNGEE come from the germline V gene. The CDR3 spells CASNGWVNHTGELFF. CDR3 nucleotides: TGTGCCAGCAACGGTTGGGTTAACCACACCGGGGAGCTGTTTTTT.

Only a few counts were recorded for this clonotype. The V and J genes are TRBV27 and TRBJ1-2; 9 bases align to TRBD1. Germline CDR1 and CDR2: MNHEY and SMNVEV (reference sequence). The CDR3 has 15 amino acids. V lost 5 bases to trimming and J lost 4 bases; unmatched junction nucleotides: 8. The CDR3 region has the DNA TGTGCCAGCAGTCGGACAGGGGTCATCTCCTATGGCTACACCTTC. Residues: CASSRTGVISYGYTF.

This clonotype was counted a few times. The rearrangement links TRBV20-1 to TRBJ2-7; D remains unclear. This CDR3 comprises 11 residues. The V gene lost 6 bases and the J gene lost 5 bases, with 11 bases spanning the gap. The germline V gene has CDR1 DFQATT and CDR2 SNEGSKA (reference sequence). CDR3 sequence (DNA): TGCAGTGCCACGGAAGGACACGAGCAGTACGTC. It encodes CSATEGHEQYV.

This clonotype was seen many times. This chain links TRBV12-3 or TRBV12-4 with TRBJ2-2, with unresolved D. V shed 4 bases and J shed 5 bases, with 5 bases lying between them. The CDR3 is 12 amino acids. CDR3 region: CASSSLTGELFF. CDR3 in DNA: TGTGCCAGCAGTTCCCTTACCGGGGAGCTGTTTTTT.

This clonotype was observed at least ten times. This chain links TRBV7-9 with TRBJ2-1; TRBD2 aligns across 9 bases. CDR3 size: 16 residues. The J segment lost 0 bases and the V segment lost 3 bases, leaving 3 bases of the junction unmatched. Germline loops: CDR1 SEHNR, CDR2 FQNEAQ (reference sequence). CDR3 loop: CASSFSTSGSYNEQFF. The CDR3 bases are TGTGCCAGCAGCTTTTCGACTAGCGGCTCCTACAATGAGCAGTTCTTC. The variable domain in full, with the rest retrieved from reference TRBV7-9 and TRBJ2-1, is DTGVSQNPRHKITKRGQNVTFRCDPISEHNRLYWYRQTLGQGPEFLTYFQNEAQLEKSRLLSDRFSAERPKGSFSTLEIQRTEQGDSAMYLCASSFSTSGSYNEQFFGPGTRLTVL.

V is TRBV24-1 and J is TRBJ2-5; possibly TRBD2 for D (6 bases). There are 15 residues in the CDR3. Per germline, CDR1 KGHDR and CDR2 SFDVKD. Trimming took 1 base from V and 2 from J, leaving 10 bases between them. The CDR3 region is CATSDLGRGQETQYF. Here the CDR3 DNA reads TGTGCCACCAGTGATTTAGGGCGGGGACAAGAGACCCAGTACTTC.

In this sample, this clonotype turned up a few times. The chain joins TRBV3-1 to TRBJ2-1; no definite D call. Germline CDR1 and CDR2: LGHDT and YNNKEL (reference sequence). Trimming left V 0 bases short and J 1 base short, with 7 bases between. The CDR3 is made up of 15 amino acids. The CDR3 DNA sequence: TGTGCCAGCAGCCAAGATCCCCTATCCTACAATGAGCAGTTCTTC. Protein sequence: CASSQDPLSYNEQFF.

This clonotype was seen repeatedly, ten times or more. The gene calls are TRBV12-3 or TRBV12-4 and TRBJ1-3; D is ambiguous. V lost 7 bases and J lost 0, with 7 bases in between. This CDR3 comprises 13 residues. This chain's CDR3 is CASTRVSGNTIYF. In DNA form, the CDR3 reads TGTGCCAGCACCCGCGTCTCTGGAAACACCATATATTTT.

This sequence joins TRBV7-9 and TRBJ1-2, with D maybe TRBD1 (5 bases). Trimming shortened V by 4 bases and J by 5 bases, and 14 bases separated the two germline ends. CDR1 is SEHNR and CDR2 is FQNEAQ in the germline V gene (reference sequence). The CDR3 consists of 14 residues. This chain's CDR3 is CASSSLTENYGYTF. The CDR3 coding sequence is TGTGCCAGCAGCTCACTGACAGAAAATTATGGCTACACCTTC.

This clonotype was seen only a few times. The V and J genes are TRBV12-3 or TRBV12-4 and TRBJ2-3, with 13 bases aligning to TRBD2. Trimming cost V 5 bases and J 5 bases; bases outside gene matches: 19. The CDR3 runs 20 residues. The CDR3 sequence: CASSPGTSGTRSSRGDTQYF. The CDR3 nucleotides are TGTGCCAGCAGTCCGGGGACTAGCGGGACTAGATCCAGTCGGGGAGATACGCAGTATTTT.

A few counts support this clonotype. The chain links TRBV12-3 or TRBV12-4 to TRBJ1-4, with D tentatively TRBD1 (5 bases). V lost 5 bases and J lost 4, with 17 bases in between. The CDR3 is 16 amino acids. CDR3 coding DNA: TGTGCCAGCAGTCACAAGACAAGGGGTCTTAATGAAAAACTGTTTTTT. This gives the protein CASSHKTRGLNEKLFF.

CDR3 region: CASREGRTGANVLTF. The CDR3 DNA reads TGTGCCAGTAGAGAGGGGCGGACTGGGGCCAACGTCCTGACTTTC. The chain has TRBV19 and TRBJ2-6; D may correspond to TRBD1 or TRBD2 (5 bases each). Germline values: CDR1 LNHDA, CDR2 SQIVND (reference sequence). The CDR3 covers 15 residues. V was trimmed by 6 bases and J by 2 bases, leaving 11 bases between them.

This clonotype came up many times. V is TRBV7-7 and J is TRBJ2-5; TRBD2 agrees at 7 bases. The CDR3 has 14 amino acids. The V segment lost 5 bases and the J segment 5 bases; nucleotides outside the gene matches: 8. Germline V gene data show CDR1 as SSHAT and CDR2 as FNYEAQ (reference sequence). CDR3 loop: CASSAGLGKETQYF. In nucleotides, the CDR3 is TGTGCCAGCAGCGCTGGACTAGGGAAGGAGACCCAGTACTTC. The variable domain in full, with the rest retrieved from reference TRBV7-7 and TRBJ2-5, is GAGVSQSPRYKVTKRGQDVTLRCDPISSHATLYWYQQALGQGPEFLTYFNYEAQPDKSGLPSDRFSAERPEGSISTLTIQRTEQRDSAMYRCASSAGLGKETQYFGPGTRLLVL.